Shown below are 27 T cell receptor beta chains from a single sample sequenced in a study of CD8+CD57+ T cells in acquired aplastic anemia. According to the study, genomic DNA was the template for TCR beta VDJ and CDR3 profiling. TCRdb re-called the reads with MiXCR, one entry per CDR3 protein. The sample lists about 190,000 distinct CDR3 sequences, 54% occurring once. Input material: sorted CD4+, CD8+, or CD8+CD57+ T cells (not recorded which) from PBMCs. The source of these receptors is a human donor in good health, serving as a control.

This clonotype was counted at least ten times. The genes are TRBV6-6 and TRBJ1-3; 7 nucleotides align to TRBD1. The CDR3 runs 18 residues. Trimming at V came to 0 bases and at J to 3 bases, leaving 11 bases not matched to a gene. Per germline, CDR1 MNHNY and CDR2 SVGAGI (reference sequence). The chain's CDR3 is CASSYSSRGQVVGNTIYF. Here the CDR3 DNA reads TGTGCCAGCAGTTACTCGAGTAGGGGGCAAGTAGTTGGAAACACCATATATTTT.

This clonotype was seen ten or more times. V gene TRBV7-3 combines with J gene TRBJ2-1; 10 bases are shared with TRBD2. V was pared by 4 bases and J by 7 bases, with 13 bases of the junction left unmatched. The CDR3 runs to 17 residues. The germline CDR1 and CDR2 sequences are SGHTA and FQGTGA. The chain's CDR3 is CASSYEGVAGGRNEQFF. The CDR3, as DNA: TGTGCCAGCAGCTATGAGGGGGTAGCGGGGGGAAGGAATGAGCAGTTCTTC. The variable domain in full, with the rest retrieved from reference TRBV7-3 and TRBJ2-1, is GAGVSQTPSNKVTEKGKYVELRCDPISGHTALYWYRQSLGQGPEFLIYFQGTGAADDSGLPNDRFFAVRPEGSVSTLKIQRTERGDSAVYLCASSYEGVAGGRNEQFFGPGTRLTVL.

This clonotype was counted many times. This chain connects TRBV24-1 to TRBJ2-2; 12 bases are a match to TRBD2. Germline loops: CDR1 KGHDR, CDR2 SFDVKD. The trim removed 5 bases at V and 5 bases at J, leaving 8 bases unmatched. The CDR3 runs 17 residues. CDR3 in DNA: TGTGCCACCAGTGGATCTAGCGGGGGGGCGAGGACCGGGGAGCTGTTTTTT. Protein sequence: CATSGSSGGARTGELFF.

A few counts support this clonotype. This sequence may be a read error, since a much larger clone differs from it by one base. This CDR3 fails to terminate in the conserved phenylalanine or tryptophan, so it likely reflects a read error. This chain joins TRBV6-6 and TRBJ2-7; TRBD1 might be the D (5 bases). V was clipped by 2 bases and J by 3 bases, with 8 bases between them. The CDR3 runs 13 residues. Germline V gives CDR1 MNHNY, CDR2 SVGAGI (reference sequence). In DNA, the CDR3 is TGTGCCAGCAGTTACGACAGCTTCTACGAGCAGTACCTC. It translates to CASSYDSFYEQYL.

V and J are TRBV2 and TRBJ1-3, with 7 bases aligning to TRBD1. This CDR3 has 15 amino acids. Germline V gene data show CDR1 as SNHLY and CDR2 as FYNNEI. V gave up 0 bases and J gave up 5 bases; unmatched junction bases: 4. Here the CDR3 reads CASSEAEGGRNTIYF. The DNA for the CDR3 is TGTGCCAGCAGTGAAGCTGAAGGGGGCAGAAACACCATATATTTT. Full variable domain (outside the CDR3, taken from reference TRBV2 and TRBJ1-3): EPEVTQTPSHQVTQMGQEVILRCVPISNHLYFYWYRQILGQKVEFLVSFYNNEISEKSEIFDDQFSVERPDGSNFTLKIRSTKLEDSAMYFCASSEAEGGRNTIYFGEGSWLTVV.

V gene TRBV9 combines with J gene TRBJ2-3, with D maybe TRBD2 (6 bases). Trimming cost V 3 bases and J 6 bases, with 17 bases left between them. The CDR3 length is 15 residues. Germline lookup yields CDR1 SGDLS and CDR2 YYNGEE. Written as DNA, the CDR3 is TGTGCCAGCAGCGCACTGGGGGGAGCGGGTGATACGCAGTATTTT. Translated: CASSALGGAGDTQYF.

The J gene is TRBJ1-1, the V gene TRBV18, with a tentative D call TRBD1 (5 bases). In germline, CDR1 is KGHSH, CDR2 LQKENI. V lost 2 bases and J lost 4, with 11 bases in between. This CDR3 has 14 amino acids. The CDR3 sequence: CASSPSSQGTEAFF. DNA for the CDR3: TGTGCCAGCTCACCATCAAGTCAGGGCACTGAAGCTTTCTTT.

This clonotype was seen at least ten times. The chain combines TRBV20-1 with TRBJ2-3; no clear D gene. Germline V lookup: CDR1 DFQATT, CDR2 SNEGSKA (reference sequence). The CDR3 has 14 amino acids. The V gene lost 1 base and the J gene lost 3 bases, with 11 bases spanning the gap. The DNA of the CDR3 is TGCAGTGCTAGAGCGACAACCTTTACAGATACGCAGTATTTT. Residues: CSARATTFTDTQYF.

V usage is TRBV10-1 and J usage is TRBJ1-2; unclear D gene. The CDR3 spans 17 residues. Germline CDR1 reads WNHNN; CDR2 reads SYGVQD (reference sequence). The ends were cut back, 3 bases at V and 12 bases at J, with 29 bases in the middle. CDR3 in amino acids: CASSDAGRYPRRSGNTF. CDR3 coding DNA: TGCGCCAGCAGTGACGCTGGTCGTTATCCTCGACGCTCTGGAAACACCTTC.

V gene TRBV4-1 combines with J gene TRBJ2-5; D perhaps matches TRBD1 (5 bases). Germline V gene data show CDR1 as MGHRA and CDR2 as YSYEKL. There are 14 residues in the CDR3. V was clipped by 4 bases and J by 3 bases, with 12 bases between them. The DNA for the CDR3 is TGCGCCAGCAGCCCCAGACAGAGTGAAGAGACCCAGTACTTC. It is translated as CASSPRQSEETQYF.

This sequence joins TRBV10-3 and TRBJ2-7, with 7 positions matching TRBD2. Germline trimming cut 6 bases from V and 6 bases from J; bases unmatched to any gene: 8. The germline V gene has CDR1 ENHRY and CDR2 SYGVKD. The CDR3 has 13 residues. The CDR3 spells CAIRSCGGFEQYF. The CDR3 bases are TGTGCCATCAGGTCTTGCGGGGGTTTCGAGCAGTACTTC.

The rearrangement uses TRBV4-3 and TRBJ2-4; 7 nucleotides agree with TRBD2. Germline trimming cut 1 base from V and 6 bases from J; bases unmatched to any gene: 3. Germline-derived CDR1 and CDR2 are LGHNA and YSLEER. The CDR3 is made up of 14 amino acids. The CDR3 DNA reads TGCGCCAGCAGCCAAGGATGGGGGGGAAACATTCAGTACTTC. It translates to CASSQGWGGNIQYF.

This rearrangement joins TRBV2 to TRBJ1-2, with D possibly being TRBD1 (5 bases). The V end lost 4 bases, the J end lost 8 bases, and 8 bases lay between the germline ends. Germline CDR1 SNHLY, CDR2 FYNNEI. The CDR3 extends over 11 amino acids. DNA for the CDR3: TGTGCCAGCAGTGCCGGGGCCGGCTACACCTTC. Translating gives CASSAGAGYTF. Full variable domain (missing parts from reference TRBV2 and TRBJ1-2): EPEVTQTPSHQVTQMGQEVILRCVPISNHLYFYWYRQILGQKVEFLVSFYNNEISEKSEIFDDQFSVERPDGSNFTLKIRSTKLEDSAMYFCASSAGAGYTFGSGTRLTVV.

This clonotype was counted only a few times. V gene TRBV30 combines with J gene TRBJ2-5; D ambiguous. Looked up from germline, CDR1 is GTSNPN and CDR2 is SVGIG (reference sequence). CDR3 length: 12 amino acids. V lost 4 bases to trimming and J lost 5 bases, with 11 bases between them. This chain's CDR3 is CAWKELGETQYF. The CDR3 nucleotides read TGTGCCTGGAAAGAGCTCGGGGAGACCCAGTACTTC.

This clonotype was seen a few times. V and J are TRBV12-3 or TRBV12-4 and TRBJ1-2, with unresolved D. This CDR3 is 13 amino acids long. The V end lost 1 base, the J end lost 5 bases, and 8 bases lay between the germline ends. For the CDR3, the DNA is TGTGCCAGCAGTTTAGGCTGGGCATATGGCTACACCTTC. Residues: CASSLGWAYGYTF.

This clonotype was counted a few times. CDR3: CASSQAVGIAGVFVNTEAFF. DNA for the CDR3: TGTGCCAGCAGCCAAGCCGTGGGGATTGCGGGTGTATTTGTGAACACTGAAGCTTTCTTT. The chain recombines TRBV5-5 with TRBJ1-1; no definite D call. CDR1 is SGHKS and CDR2 is YYEKEE in the germline V gene (reference sequence). V dropped 4 bases and J dropped 0 bases, with 28 bases sitting between them. CDR3 size: 20 residues.

This clonotype was counted ten times or more. The V and J genes are TRBV19 and TRBJ1-2, with 7 bases identical to TRBD1. Germline V gene sequence: CDR1 LNHDA, CDR2 SQIVND (reference sequence). The CDR3 consists of 14 residues. Losses at the gene ends were 6 bases for V and 4 bases for J; bases not matched to a gene: 8. CDR3: CASSIQGQFYGYTF. The CDR3 bases are TGTGCCAGTAGCATCCAGGGACAGTTCTATGGCTACACCTTC.

The genes are TRBV11-2 and TRBJ2-5; 8 bases align to TRBD1. CDR3 length: 14 amino acids. The junction had 8 bases not matched to a gene; V was cut back by 5 bases and J by 6 bases. CDR1 SGHAT and CDR2 FQNNGV come from the germline V gene. The CDR3 reads CASSTPRQGQTQYF. Here the CDR3 DNA reads TGTGCCAGCAGCACACCAAGACAGGGGCAGACCCAGTACTTC.

In its sample, this clonotype was seen many times. CDR3 residues: CASRRQESLYGYTF. CDR3 sequence (DNA): TGTGCCAGCAGACGACAGGAATCACTCTATGGCTACACCTTC. The chain recombines TRBV5-6 with TRBJ1-2; a weak D match, TRBD1 (6 bases). Trimming took off 5 bases at V and 4 bases at J, with 15 bases between the two ends. CDR1 and CDR2 (germline): SGHDT, YYEEEE. The CDR3 loop spans 14 amino acids.

V and J are TRBV20-1 and TRBJ1-5; TRBD1 aligns across 7 bases. V trimming: 5 bases; J trimming: 1 base; junction bases outside the gene matches: 8. The CDR3 has 15 amino acids. From germline, CDR1 is DFQATT and CDR2 SNEGSKA (reference sequence). The CDR3 region is CSAWGKGASNQPQHF. The CDR3 nucleotides read TGCAGTGCTTGGGGAAAGGGGGCGAGCAATCAGCCCCAGCATTTT.

The V call is TRBV29-1, the J call TRBJ2-7; tentatively, D is TRBD2 (6 bases). V lost 7 bases and J lost 2, with 21 bases in between. Germline-derived CDR1 and CDR2 are SQVTM and ANQGSEA. CDR3 length: 15 amino acids. The CDR3 DNA reads as TGCAGCGCTACCCCGGGGGTTTCCCTCCCCTACGAGCAGTACTTC. It specifies CSATPGVSLPYEQYF.

The DNA for the CDR3 is TGCGCCAGCAGTGGGCGAGTCGGGGGGCACTACGAGCAGTACTTC. This gives the protein CASSGRVGGHYEQYF. The J gene is TRBJ2-7, the V gene TRBV10-1; possibly TRBD2 for D (7 bases). CDR3 length: 15 residues. Trimming took 4 bases from V and 3 from J, leaving 16 bases between them. Germline assignment: CDR1 WNHNN and CDR2 SYGVQD (reference sequence).

This clonotype showed up many times. The rearrangement joins TRBV6-2 or TRBV6-3 to TRBJ1-2; unclear D gene. Trimming took 1 base from V and 8 from J, leaving 14 bases between them. Germline V gene sequence: CDR1 MNHEY, CDR2 SVGEGT. The CDR3 runs to 14 residues. CDR3 sequence: CASSYLVSGRGYTF. CDR3 sequence (DNA): TGTGCCAGCAGTTACTTAGTTTCCGGCAGGGGCTACACCTTC.

This clonotype was detected many times. The chain has TRBV4-3 and TRBJ2-7, with 10 bases matching TRBD1. J gave up 5 bases and V 0 bases, and 10 bases lay outside the gene matches. The CDR3 length is 17 residues. Germline lookup yields CDR1 LGHNA and CDR2 YSLEER. The CDR3, as DNA: TGCGCCAGCAGCCAAGATCGAAGTAGACAGGGGGCGGACGAGCAGTACTTC. Amino acid sequence: CASSQDRSRQGADEQYF.

This clonotype was detected ten times or more. The V and J genes are TRBV7-2 and TRBJ2-4, with D tentatively TRBD1 (7 bases). Germline V gives CDR1 SGHTA, CDR2 FQGNSA. The CDR3 spans 16 residues. V lost 4 bases to trimming and J lost 7 bases, with 20 bases between them. The CDR3 coding sequence is TGTGCCAGCAGCTCCACCCCAGGGGGACTCGGGAACATTCAGTACTTC. Translating gives CASSSTPGGLGNIQYF.

This clonotype was picked up many times. CDR3 nucleotides: TGTGCCAGCAGTTTATATCGGGGCAGCACAGATACGCAGTATTTT. Translated, it gives CASSLYRGSTDTQYF. This rearrangement joins TRBV28 to TRBJ2-3; D could derive from TRBD1 or TRBD2 (5 bases each). CDR3 length: 15 amino acids. Trimming took off 1 base at V and 0 bases at J, with 8 bases between the two ends. Germline CDR1 and CDR2: MDHEN and SYDVKM.

The chain uses TRBV20-1 and TRBJ2-1; D is uncertain. This CDR3 contains 10 residues. From germline, CDR1 is DFQATT and CDR2 SNEGSKA (reference sequence). Trimming removed 3 bases from V and 12 bases from J, with 9 bases in between. The CDR3 loop is CSASPRGQFF. The CDR3 bases are TGCAGTGCTAGTCCCCGTGGGCAGTTCTTC.